The 24 T cell receptor beta chains in this list originate from one sample, sequenced in a study of blood T cell repertoires in COVID-19. Data came from immunoSEQ multiplex PCR; TCRdb stores just in-frame clones and leaves some out. The table includes approximately 210,000 clones, around nine tenths detected once. The sequencing sample was made of peripheral blood. The receptors were gathered from a woman aged 40 to 55 with acute or convalescent COVID-19.

The chain carries TRBV25-1 and TRBJ2-1, with a weak D call TRBD1 (6 bases). CDR3 size: 14 residues. Germline V gives CDR1 MGHDK, CDR2 SYGVNS. V was pared by 0 bases and J by 8 bases, with 11 bases between. CDR3 region: CASSEYFGGDEQFF. DNA for the CDR3: TGTGCCAGCAGTGAATATTTTGGGGGCGATGAGCAGTTCTTC.

The chain's CDR3 is CASSRGRVSDSPLHF. The DNA for the CDR3 is TGTGCCAGCAGCAGGGGGCGGGTTAGTGATTCACCCCTCCACTTT. V is TRBV3-1 (or the pseudogene TRBV3-2) and J is TRBJ1-6, with 7 bases identical to TRBD1. The CDR3 contains 15 residues. With V trimmed by 5 bases and J by 8 bases, 9 bases remained unmatched. CDR1 is LGHDT, CDR2 YNNKEL, per germline (reference sequence).

This clone was seen just once. V usage is TRBV21-1 and J usage is TRBJ2-3; the listed D gene, TRBD2, was not tested against the DNA. TRBV21-1 is a known pseudogene. The CDR3 covers 17 residues. The CDR3, as DNA: TGTGCCAGCAGAGCAAGAGGGCAGCGGGGGAGGACAGATACGCAGTATTTT. This encodes CASRARGQRGRTDTQYF.

The V gene is TRBV19, the J gene TRBJ1-2, with D possibly matching TRBD1 (5 bases). This CDR3 contains 12 residues. Trimming took 3 bases from V and 8 from J, leaving 10 bases between them. Germline CDR1 and CDR2: LNHDA and SQIVND (reference sequence). The CDR3 protein is CASSIRGNGYTF. The CDR3 DNA reads TGTGCCAGTAGTATCCGGGGGAACGGCTACACCTTC.

A single count supports this clone. The rearrangement links TRBV7-8 to TRBJ1-1; D possibly corresponds to TRBD1 (6 bases). Between the trimmed V and J ends, which lost 5 bases and 0 bases, there was a span of 22 bases. CDR1 SGHVS and CDR2 FQNEAQ come from the germline V gene. The CDR3 extends over 18 amino acids. The CDR3 sequence is CASSQPIAGAPLNTEAFF. The CDR3 DNA reads as TGTGCCAGCAGCCAGCCCATCGCAGGGGCACCCTTGAACACTGAAGCTTTCTTT. The whole variable domain, remainder taken from reference TRBV7-8 and TRBJ1-1, is GAGVSQSPRYKVAKRGQDVALRCDPISGHVSLFWYQQALGQGPEFLTYFQNEAQLDKSGLPSDRFFAERPEGSVSTLKIQRTQQEDSAVYLCASSQPIAGAPLNTEAFFGQGTRLTVV.

The V call is TRBV10-2, the J call TRBJ2-1; D gene ambiguous. Trimming pared 3 bases from V and 7 bases from J, leaving 7 bases between. CDR3 length equals 12 residues. Germline V gene data show CDR1 as WSHSY and CDR2 as SAAADI. The CDR3 coding sequence is TGCGCCAGCAGTGACAGTAAAAATGAGCAGTTCTTC. It codes for CASSDSKNEQFF.

V usage is TRBV5-6 and J usage is TRBJ1-5; no definite D call. CDR1 and CDR2 (germline): SGHDT, YYEEEE. V lost 2 bases, J lost 2 bases, and 11 bases lay in between. The CDR3 sequence is 15 residues long. The CDR3: CASSFGTGGNQPQHF. In DNA, the CDR3 is TGTGCCAGCAGCTTTGGAACGGGAGGCAATCAGCCCCAGCATTTT. Filled out from reference TRBV5-6 and TRBJ1-5, the complete variable domain reads DAGVTQSPTHLIKTRGQQVTLRCSPKSGHDTVSWYQQALGQGPQFIFQYYEEEERQRGNFPDRFSGHQFPNYSSELNVNALLLGDSALYLCASSFGTGGNQPQHFGDGTRLSIL.

The CDR3, as DNA: TGTGCCAGCAGCTTAAGGGGGACAGGGAACACCGGGGAGCTGTTTTTT. This sequence encodes CASSLRGTGNTGELFF. This rearrangement joins TRBV7-8 to TRBJ2-2; 8 positions agree with TRBD1. CDR3 length: 16 residues. V dropped 2 bases and J dropped 1; count of bases not matched to a gene: 3. Germline CDR1 reads SGHVS; CDR2 reads FQNEAQ.

J is TRBJ1-6 and V is TRBV5-6; 7 bases map to TRBD1. The CDR3 loop spans 15 amino acids. Unmatched junction bases numbered 4, after V lost 0 bases and J lost 7 bases. Germline V gives CDR1 SGHDT, CDR2 YYEEEE. Here the CDR3 reads CASSLDRGLNSPLHF. In nucleotides, the CDR3 is TGTGCCAGCAGCTTGGACAGGGGCCTAAATTCACCCCTCCACTTT.

The rearrangement links TRBV7-2 to TRBJ1-2, with no clear D. This CDR3 contains 16 residues. Germline values: CDR1 SGHTA, CDR2 FQGNSA. The germline V and J ends were trimmed by 0 bases and 3 bases, with 14 bases remaining between them. The CDR3 coding sequence is TGTGCCAGCAGCTTAGCGGTTCGGAGGCGGGACTATGGCTACACCTTC. This gives the protein CASSLAVRRRDYGYTF.

V usage is TRBV27 and J usage is TRBJ1-1; D ambiguous. The CDR3 length is 14 residues. V lost 6 bases to trimming and J lost 3 bases, with 14 bases between them. Germline V gene lookup returns CDR1 MNHEY and CDR2 SMNVEV (reference sequence). CDR3 sequence reads: CASRDFSPYTEAFF. CDR3 nucleotides: TGTGCCAGCAGGGACTTTTCGCCCTACACTGAAGCTTTCTTT.

The V and J genes are TRBV5-4 and TRBJ2-3; 11 bases are a match to TRBD2. The CDR3 covers 19 residues. CDR1 is SGHNT, CDR2 YYREEE, per germline (reference sequence). Losses at the gene ends were 2 bases for V and 2 bases for J; bases not matched to a gene: 13. This chain's CDR3 is CASSFDGLLAGEFTDTQYF. CDR3 coding DNA: TGTGCCAGCAGCTTTGATGGGCTACTAGCGGGGGAGTTCACAGATACGCAGTATTTT.

This rearrangement joins TRBV19 to TRBJ1-1; possible D gene TRBD1, 5 bases. This CDR3 spans 16 amino acids. V lost 4 bases and J lost 1, with 16 bases in between. CDR1 and CDR2 from the germline V gene are LNHDA and SQIVND (reference sequence). In DNA form, the CDR3 reads TGTGCCAGTAGTAGATCACAGGTTACCTCGAACACTGAAGCTTTCTTT. Translating gives CASSRSQVTSNTEAFF.

For the CDR3, the DNA is TGCGCCAGCAGCTTGAAAAGGTCAGGGGGGACCGGGGAGCTGTTTTTT. This translates into CASSLKRSGGTGELFF. The rearrangement joins TRBV5-1 to TRBJ2-2; TRBD1 is a possible D gene (7 bases). With 1 base removed from V and 5 bases from J, the gap between germline ends came to 15 bases. CDR3 length: 16 residues. Germline V lookup: CDR1 SGHRS, CDR2 YFSETQ. Based on the CDR3 plus reference TRBV5-1 and TRBJ2-2, the full variable domain is KAGVTQTPRYLIKTRGQQVTLSCSPISGHRSVSWYQQTPGQGLQFLFEYFSETQRNKGNFPGRFSGRQFSNSRSEMNVSTLELGDSALYLCASSLKRSGGTGELFFGEGSRLTVL.

V usage is TRBV2 and J usage is TRBJ1-1; D not resolved. From germline, CDR1 is SNHLY and CDR2 FYNNEI. This CDR3 contains 13 residues. V was cut by 5 bases and J by 4 bases, with 11 bases left in between. The CDR3 loop reads CASSLQPLTEAFF. The CDR3 coding sequence is TGTGCCAGCAGTCTACAGCCCCTCACTGAAGCTTTCTTT.

V and J are TRBV9 and TRBJ2-5, with 13 bases aligning to TRBD2. Germline values: CDR1 SGDLS, CDR2 YYNGEE. CDR3 length: 16 amino acids. The V and J ends lost 0 bases and 5 bases, in that order; junction bases with no gene match: 4. The CDR3 nucleotides read TGTGCCAGCAGCGTAGCACTAGCGGGGGGGCCTGAGACCCAGTACTTC. Translation gives CASSVALAGGPETQYF.

V gene TRBV5-5 combines with J gene TRBJ1-3, with 7 bases identical to TRBD1. Germline V gene sequence: CDR1 SGHKS, CDR2 YYEKEE (reference sequence). The CDR3 extends over 16 amino acids. Trimming cost V 4 bases and J 0 bases; bases outside gene matches: 7. In DNA, the CDR3 is TGTGCCAGCAGCCTAACAGGGGTCAACTCTGGAAACACCATATATTTT. It translates to CASSLTGVNSGNTIYF.

This clone was seen once. The chain carries TRBV11-3 and TRBJ2-5; D perhaps matches TRBD2 (5 bases). V was trimmed by 2 bases and J by 3 bases, leaving 16 bases between them. From germline, CDR1 is SGHNT and CDR2 YENEEA. CDR3 length: 16 residues. CDR3 DNA: TGTGCCAGCAGCTTAAGAGTTGCGGGCACTAAAGAGACCCAGTACTTC. Protein product: CASSLRVAGTKETQYF.

The gene calls are TRBV5-5 and TRBJ2-7; D is ambiguous. This CDR3 contains 13 residues. Germline-derived CDR1 and CDR2 are SGHKS and YYEKEE (reference sequence). V lost 4 bases to trimming and J lost 6 bases, with 14 bases between them. This CDR3 is CASSPEPGREQYV. As DNA, the CDR3 is TGTGCCAGCAGCCCGGAACCGGGTCGCGAGCAGTACGTC.

The CDR3 loop is CASSYIKRTGVVLNEKLFF. The CDR3 DNA reads as TGTGCCAGCAGTTATATAAAAAGGACAGGCGTCGTGTTGAATGAAAAACTGTTTTTT. This chain links TRBV7-9 with TRBJ1-4, with TRBD1 identical over 7 bases. The length of the CDR3 is 19 residues. Germline V gene sequence: CDR1 SEHNR, CDR2 FQNEAQ (reference sequence). The V segment lost 6 bases and the J segment 5 bases; nucleotides outside the gene matches: 21. The variable domain in full, completed from reference TRBV7-9 and TRBJ1-4, reads DTGVSQNPRHKITKRGQNVTFRCDPISEHNRLYWYRQTLGQGPEFLTYFQNEAQLEKSRLLSDRFSAERPKGSFSTLEIQRTEQGDSAMYLCASSYIKRTGVVLNEKLFFGSGTQLSVL.

This clone occurred once. The rearrangement links TRBV2 to TRBJ1-2, with a possible D match to TRBD1 (6 bases). The CDR3 is 14 residues long. Germline CDR1 reads SNHLY; CDR2 reads FYNNEI. V lost 1 base and J 4 bases, leaving 10 bases between the germline ends. In nucleotides, the CDR3 is TGTGCCAGCAGTGAAGAGGCAGGGGTCTATGGCTACACCTTC. It encodes CASSEEAGVYGYTF.

The rearrangement links TRBV18 to TRBJ2-3, with D maybe TRBD2 (5 bases). Trimming pared 6 bases from V and 6 bases from J, leaving 22 bases between. The CDR3 loop spans 16 amino acids. Per the germline V gene, CDR1 is KGHSH and CDR2 is LQKENI. In DNA, the CDR3 is TGTGCCAGCTCTTCTATTCGGACTGGCTCTTGGGATACGCAGTATTTT. It is translated as CASSSIRTGSWDTQYF.

This chain connects TRBV6-2 or TRBV6-3 to TRBJ2-3; 8 bases are shared with TRBD1. The CDR3 spans 16 residues. J gave up 4 bases and V 2 bases, and 8 bases lay outside the gene matches. Germline V gene lookup returns CDR1 MNHEY and CDR2 SVGEGT. The CDR3 nucleotides read TGTGCCAGCAGTTACGGTGGCAGGGGGCGCCCAGATACGCAGTATTTT. Residues: CASSYGGRGRPDTQYF.

The chain carries TRBV6-5 and TRBJ1-2; D may be TRBD1 (5 bases). Germline V gene sequence: CDR1 MNHEY, CDR2 SVGAGI. The CDR3 is 14 residues long. The V gene lost 8 bases and the J gene lost 4 bases, with 17 bases spanning the gap. This chain's CDR3 is CASSTRGLSYGYTF. Here the CDR3 DNA reads TGTGCCAGCTCTACCCGGGGGTTGAGCTATGGCTACACCTTC.